What follows is one T cell receptor beta chain and its context. Antigen specificity is unknown. Samples came from healthy bone marrow donors. PCR involved 60 Vbeta and 13 Jbeta primers. Using immunoSEQ multiplex PCR, the repertoire was profiled, and TCRdb retains in-frame clones only, with some absent. This sample's clone table lists some 39,000 clones. The junction had 5 bases not matched to a gene; V was cut back by 3 bases and J by 0 bases. This CDR3 comprises 16 residues. The germline gives CDR1 LNHDA, CDR2 SQIVND (reference sequence). This record belongs to a study of cytomegalovirus exposure and HLA in healthy donors. Study conclusions and caveats: Association with HLA alleles at 0.05 false discovery rate was found for 16,951 TCR beta sequences in a later analysis. The authors confirmed in vitro that a few CMV-associated chains were specific for CMV antigens.

The chain joins TRBV19 to TRBJ2-7; TRBD2 aligns across 10 bases. This TCR came from a man aged 30-40 years in good health and CMV-seronegative. Sequences were obtained from PBMCs. CDR3 loop: CASSIVSGRYSYEQYF. In DNA form, the CDR3 reads TGTGCCAGTAGTATTGTTAGCGGGAGGTACTCCTACGAGCAGTACTTC.